Given below is one T cell receptor beta chain in context. Profiling relied on immunoSEQ multiplex PCR, and the TCRdb table lists in-frame clones only, not all of them. The data contain approximately 97,000 clones, around nine tenths of them singletons. These data originate in a study of siplizumab effects on memory and regulatory T cells. The length of the CDR3 is 17 residues. The sequenced sample was CD4+ T cells sorted from blood. V is TRBV21-1 and J is TRBJ1-1. TRBV21-1 is a pseudogene locus. The clonotype originates from a human donor in good health. CDR3 protein: CASSQLRAKPPDTEAFF. CDR3 nucleotides: TGTGCCAGCAGTCAACTTAGGGCCAAACCACCAGACACTGAAGCTTTCTTT.